A selection of T cell receptor beta chains follows, all from one sample in a study of blood T cell repertoires in COVID-19. Clones were sequenced by immunoSEQ multiplex PCR, and TCRdb holds only the in-frame ones, with some missing. The table includes 25,000 to 30,000 clones, 76% detected once. Sequenced input: peripheral blood. Every receptor here comes from a man in his sixties or seventies with acute or convalescent COVID-19. Both conserved end residues are part of each CDR3. Fields, in order: CDR3 protein, CDR3 DNA, clone size, V gene, D gene, J gene. A D gene is named only where the DNA matches it firmly. Size is stated for part of the rows, as once, few or many counts, or as a class when the clone is expanded.

CDR3 protein: CASSLGEATGELFF
CDR3 DNA: TGTGCCAGCAGCTTAGGTGAAGCCACCGGGGAGCTGTTTTTT
clone size: NA
V gene: TRBV7-9
D gene: NA
J gene: TRBJ2-2

CDR3 protein: CASSPPTGDNEQFF
CDR3 DNA: TGTGCCAGCTCACCACCGACAGGGGACAATGAGCAGTTCTTC
clone size: NA
V gene: TRBV18
D gene: TRBD1
J gene: TRBJ2-1

CDR3 protein: CASSSPGTGRNQPQHF
CDR3 DNA: TGTGCCAGCAGTTCCCCGGGGACAGGGAGGAATCAGCCCCAGCATTTT
clone size: NA
V gene: TRBV28
D gene: TRBD1
J gene: TRBJ1-5

CDR3 protein: CASSSLAGVYNEQFF
CDR3 DNA: TGTGCCAGCAGCTCGCTAGCGGGGGTTTACAATGAGCAGTTCTTC
clone size: NA
V gene: TRBV7-2
D gene: TRBD2
J gene: TRBJ2-1

CDR3 protein: CASSSSGRVNTEAFF
CDR3 DNA: TGTGCCAGCAGCTCGAGCGGACGGGTGAACACTGAAGCTTTCTTT
clone size: NA
V gene: TRBV7-2
D gene: NA
J gene: TRBJ1-1

CDR3 protein: CASSRAQTEISNYGYTF
CDR3 DNA: TGTGCCAGCTCCCGCGCGCAAACAGAGATCAGTAACTATGGCTACACCTTC
clone size: NA
V gene: TRBV18
D gene: NA
J gene: TRBJ1-2

CDR3 protein: CASSPTRVAYNEQFF
CDR3 DNA: TGTGCCAGCTCACCAACCAGGGTTGCCTACAATGAGCAGTTCTTC
clone size: NA
V gene: TRBV18
D gene: NA
J gene: TRBJ2-1

CDR3 protein: CASSRSGNTGELFF
CDR3 DNA: TGTGCCAGCAGTCGTAGCGGGAACACCGGGGAGCTGTTTTTT
clone size: NA
V gene: TRBV5-5
D gene: NA
J gene: TRBJ2-2

CDR3 protein: CATSRVENNSPLHF
CDR3 DNA: TGTGCCACCAGCAGAGTAGAGAATAATTCACCCCTCCACTTT
clone size: NA
V gene: TRBV15
D gene: NA
J gene: TRBJ1-6

CDR3 protein: CASSEPPGLSGNTIYF
CDR3 DNA: TGTGCCAGCAGTGAACCCCCAGGGCTGTCTGGAAACACCATATATTTT
clone size: NA
V gene: TRBV2
D gene: NA
J gene: TRBJ1-3

CDR3 protein: CATSDFLAGEEQYF
CDR3 DNA: TGTGCCACCAGTGATTTCCTAGCGGGGGAAGAGCAGTACTTC
clone size: NA
V gene: TRBV24-1
D gene: TRBD2
J gene: TRBJ2-7

CDR3 protein: CASSLYLIPGQGSEQYF
CDR3 DNA: TGTGCCAGCAGTTTATACCTTATCCCGGGACAGGGGAGCGAGCAGTACTTC
clone size: many
V gene: TRBV28
D gene: TRBD1
J gene: TRBJ2-7

CDR3 protein: CATSRDLGRDTETF
CDR3 DNA: TGTGCCACCAGCAGAGATCTGGGTAGGGACACGGAGACGTTC
clone size: NA
V gene: TRBV15
D gene: NA
J gene: TRBJ1-2

CDR3 protein: CASSLPRDSSGAGWTDTQYF
CDR3 DNA: TGTGCCAGCAGCCTACCCCGGGACTCTAGCGGGGCCGGTTGGACAGATACGCAGTATTTT
clone size: many
V gene: TRBV3-1/TRBV3-2
D gene: TRBD2
J gene: TRBJ2-3

CDR3 protein: CASSYQDRPNQPQHF
CDR3 DNA: TGTGCCAGCAGTTACCAGGACAGACCTAATCAGCCCCAGCATTTT
clone size: NA
V gene: TRBV6-2/TRBV6-3
D gene: NA
J gene: TRBJ1-5